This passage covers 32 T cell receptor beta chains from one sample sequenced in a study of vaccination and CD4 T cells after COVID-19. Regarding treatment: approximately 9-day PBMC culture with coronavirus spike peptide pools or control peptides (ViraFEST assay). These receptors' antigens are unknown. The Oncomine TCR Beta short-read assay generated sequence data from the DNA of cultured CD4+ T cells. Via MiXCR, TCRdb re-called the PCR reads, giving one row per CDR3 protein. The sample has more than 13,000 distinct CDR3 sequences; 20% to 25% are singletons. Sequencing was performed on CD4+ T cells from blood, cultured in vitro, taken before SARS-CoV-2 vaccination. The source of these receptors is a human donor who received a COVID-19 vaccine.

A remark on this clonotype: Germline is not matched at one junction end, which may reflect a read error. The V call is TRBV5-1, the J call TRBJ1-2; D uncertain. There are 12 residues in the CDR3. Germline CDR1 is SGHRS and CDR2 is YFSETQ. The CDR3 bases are TGCGCCGGCAGAAGGGCGACGGGTGGCTACACCTTC. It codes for CAGRRATGGYTF.

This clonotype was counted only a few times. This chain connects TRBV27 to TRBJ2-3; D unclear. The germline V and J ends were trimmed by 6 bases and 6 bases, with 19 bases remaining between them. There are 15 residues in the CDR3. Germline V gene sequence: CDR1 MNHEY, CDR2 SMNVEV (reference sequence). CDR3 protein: CASSLTVVPADTQYF. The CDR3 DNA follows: TGTGCCAGCAGCCTGACTGTGGTCCCAGCGGATACGCAGTATTTT.

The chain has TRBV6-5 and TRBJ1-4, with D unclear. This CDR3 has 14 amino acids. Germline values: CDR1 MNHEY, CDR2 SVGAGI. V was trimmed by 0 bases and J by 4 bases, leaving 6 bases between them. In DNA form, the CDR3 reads TGTGCCAGCAGTTACTCCCAGCTTAATGAAAAACTGTTTTTT. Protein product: CASSYSQLNEKLFF.

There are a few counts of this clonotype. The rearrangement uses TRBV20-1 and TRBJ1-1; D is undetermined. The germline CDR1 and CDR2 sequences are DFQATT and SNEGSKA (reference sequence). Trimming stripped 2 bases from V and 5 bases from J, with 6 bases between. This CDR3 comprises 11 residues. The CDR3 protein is CSARSGTEAFF. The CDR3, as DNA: TGCAGTGCTAGAAGCGGGACTGAAGCTTTCTTT.

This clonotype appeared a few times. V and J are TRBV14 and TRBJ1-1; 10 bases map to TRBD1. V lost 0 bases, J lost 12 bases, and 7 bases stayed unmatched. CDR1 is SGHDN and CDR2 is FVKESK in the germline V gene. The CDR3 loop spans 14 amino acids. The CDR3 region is CASSQEVGQGRTFF. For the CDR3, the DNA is TGTGCCAGCAGCCAAGAAGTGGGACAGGGGAGGACTTTCTTT.

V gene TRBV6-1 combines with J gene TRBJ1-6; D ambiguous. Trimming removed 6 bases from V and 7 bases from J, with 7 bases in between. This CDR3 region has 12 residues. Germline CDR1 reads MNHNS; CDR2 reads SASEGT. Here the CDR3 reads CASRDGNSPLHF. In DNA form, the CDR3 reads TGTGCCAGCAGGGACGGGAATTCACCCCTCCACTTT.

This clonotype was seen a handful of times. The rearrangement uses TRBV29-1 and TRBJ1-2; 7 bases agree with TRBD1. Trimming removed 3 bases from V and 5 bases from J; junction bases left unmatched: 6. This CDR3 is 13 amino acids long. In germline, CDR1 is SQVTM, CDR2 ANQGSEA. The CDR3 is CSVDSDRAYGYTF. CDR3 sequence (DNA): TGCAGCGTTGATAGCGACAGGGCTTATGGCTACACCTTC.

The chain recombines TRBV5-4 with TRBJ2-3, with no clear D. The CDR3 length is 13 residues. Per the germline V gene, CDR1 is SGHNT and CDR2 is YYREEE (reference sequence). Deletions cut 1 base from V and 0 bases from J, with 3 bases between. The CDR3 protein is CASSLISTDTQYF. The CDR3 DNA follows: TGTGCCAGCAGCTTGATTAGCACAGATACGCAGTATTTT. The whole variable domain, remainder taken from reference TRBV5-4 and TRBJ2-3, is ETGVTQSPTHLIKTRGQQVTLRCSSQSGHNTVSWYQQALGQGPQFIFQYYREEENGRGNFPPRFSGLQFPNYSSELNVNALELDDSALYLCASSLISTDTQYFGPGTRLTVL.

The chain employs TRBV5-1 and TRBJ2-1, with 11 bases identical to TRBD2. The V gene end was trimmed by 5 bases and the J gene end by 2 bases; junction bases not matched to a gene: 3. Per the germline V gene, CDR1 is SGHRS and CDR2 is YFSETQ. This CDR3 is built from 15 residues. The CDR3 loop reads CASRFSGGAYNEQFF. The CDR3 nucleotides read TGCGCCAGCAGATTTAGCGGGGGGGCCTACAATGAGCAGTTCTTC.

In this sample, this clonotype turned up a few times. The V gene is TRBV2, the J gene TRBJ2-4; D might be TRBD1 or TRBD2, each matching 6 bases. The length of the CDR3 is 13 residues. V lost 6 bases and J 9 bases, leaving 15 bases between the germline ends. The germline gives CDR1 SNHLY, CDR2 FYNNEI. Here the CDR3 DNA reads TGTGCCAGCAGGGGGGGCCCGGACGGCATTCAGTACTTC. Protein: CASRGGPDGIQYF.

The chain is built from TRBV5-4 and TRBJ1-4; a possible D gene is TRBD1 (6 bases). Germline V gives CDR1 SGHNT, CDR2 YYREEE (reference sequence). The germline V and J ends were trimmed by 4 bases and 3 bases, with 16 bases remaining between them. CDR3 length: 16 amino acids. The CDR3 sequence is CASSRPGTGPNEKLFF. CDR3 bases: TGTGCCAGCAGCCGGCCCGGAACAGGGCCTAATGAAAAACTGTTTTTT.

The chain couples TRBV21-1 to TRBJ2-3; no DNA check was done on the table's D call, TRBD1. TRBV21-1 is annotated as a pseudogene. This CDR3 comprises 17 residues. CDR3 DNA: TGTGCCAGCAGCAAAGAAGTAAGCCGGGTAGTCACAGATACGCAGTATTTT. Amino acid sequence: CASSKEVSRVVTDTQYF.

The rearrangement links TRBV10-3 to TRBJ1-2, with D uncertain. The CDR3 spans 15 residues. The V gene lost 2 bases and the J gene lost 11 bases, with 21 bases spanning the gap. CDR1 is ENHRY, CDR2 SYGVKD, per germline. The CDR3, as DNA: TGTGCCATCAGTGAGGGGCCGAGTGCGCTATGGAGGTACACCTTC. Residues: CAISEGPSALWRYTF.

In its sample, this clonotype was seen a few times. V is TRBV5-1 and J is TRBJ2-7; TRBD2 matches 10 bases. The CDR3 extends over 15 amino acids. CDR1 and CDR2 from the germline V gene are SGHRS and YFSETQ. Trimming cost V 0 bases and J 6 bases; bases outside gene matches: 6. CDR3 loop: CASSLASSGGREQYF. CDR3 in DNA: TGCGCCAGCAGCTTGGCATCTAGCGGGGGTCGCGAGCAGTACTTC.

The CDR3 DNA reads as TGTGCCAGCATAAACGGGGGGGTCTACTCCCTCCGGGGGACTGAAGCTTTCTTT. Amino acid sequence: CASINGGVYSLRGTEAFF. The rearrangement links TRBV12-3 or TRBV12-4 to TRBJ1-1, with D perhaps matching TRBD1 (5 bases). V lost 7 bases, J lost 5 bases, and 29 bases lay in between. This CDR3 spans 18 amino acids.

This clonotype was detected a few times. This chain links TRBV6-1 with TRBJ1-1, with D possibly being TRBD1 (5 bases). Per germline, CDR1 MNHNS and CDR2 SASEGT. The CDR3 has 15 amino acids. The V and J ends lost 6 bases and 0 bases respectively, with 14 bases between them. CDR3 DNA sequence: TGTGCCAGCAGCCCCGTGGGGGATATGAACACTGAAGCTTTCTTT. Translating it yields CASSPVGDMNTEAFF.

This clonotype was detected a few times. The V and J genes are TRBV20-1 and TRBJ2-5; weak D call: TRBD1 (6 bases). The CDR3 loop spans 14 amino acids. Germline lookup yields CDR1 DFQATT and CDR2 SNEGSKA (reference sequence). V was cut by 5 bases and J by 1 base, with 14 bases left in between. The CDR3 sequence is CSADTGTPQETQYF. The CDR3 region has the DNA TGCAGTGCTGATACAGGGACCCCCCAAGAGACCCAGTACTTC.

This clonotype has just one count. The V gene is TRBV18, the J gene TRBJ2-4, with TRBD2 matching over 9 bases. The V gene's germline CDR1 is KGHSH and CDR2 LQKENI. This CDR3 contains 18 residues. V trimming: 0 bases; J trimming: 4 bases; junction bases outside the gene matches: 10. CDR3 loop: CASSPPNQRGGAKNIQYF. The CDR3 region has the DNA TGTGCCAGCTCACCACCGAATCAACGCGGGGGGGCTAAAAACATTCAGTACTTC.

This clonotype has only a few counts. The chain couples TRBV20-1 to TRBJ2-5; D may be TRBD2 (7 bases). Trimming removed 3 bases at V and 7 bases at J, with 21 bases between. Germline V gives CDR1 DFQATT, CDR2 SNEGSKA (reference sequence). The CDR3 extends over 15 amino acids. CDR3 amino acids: CSARKGQGRVGTQYF. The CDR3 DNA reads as TGCAGTGCTAGGAAGGGGCAGGGGAGGGTCGGGACCCAGTACTTC.

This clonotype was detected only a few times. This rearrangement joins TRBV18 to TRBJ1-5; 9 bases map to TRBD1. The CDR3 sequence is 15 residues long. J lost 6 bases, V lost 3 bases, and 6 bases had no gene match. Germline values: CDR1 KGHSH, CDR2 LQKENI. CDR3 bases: TGTGCCAGCTCACCTTTACAGGGGGCTGGTCAGCCCCAGCATTTT. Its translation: CASSPLQGAGQPQHF.

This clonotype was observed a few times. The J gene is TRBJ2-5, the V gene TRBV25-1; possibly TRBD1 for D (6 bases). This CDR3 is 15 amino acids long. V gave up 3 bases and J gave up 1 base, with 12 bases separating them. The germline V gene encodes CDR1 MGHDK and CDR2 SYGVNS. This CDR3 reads CASSDPTGTQETQYF. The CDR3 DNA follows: TGTGCCAGCAGTGACCCGACAGGAACCCAAGAGACCCAGTACTTC. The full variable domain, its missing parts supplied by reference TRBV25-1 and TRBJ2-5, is EADIYQTPRYLVIGTGKKITLECSQTMGHDKMYWYQQDPGMELHLIHYSYGVNSTEKGDLSSESTVSRIRTEHFPLTLESARPSHTSQYLCASSDPTGTQETQYFGPGTRLLVL.

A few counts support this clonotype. CDR3 nucleotides: TGTGCCAGCAGCTTCGGGACTAGCGGGGTGTACAATGAGCAGTTCTTC. This sequence encodes CASSFGTSGVYNEQFF. The V gene is TRBV11-2, the J gene TRBJ2-1, with 13 bases matching TRBD2. Germline-derived CDR1 and CDR2 are SGHAT and FQNNGV. V shed 3 bases and J 4 bases; nucleotides not matched to a gene: 3. The CDR3 runs 16 residues.

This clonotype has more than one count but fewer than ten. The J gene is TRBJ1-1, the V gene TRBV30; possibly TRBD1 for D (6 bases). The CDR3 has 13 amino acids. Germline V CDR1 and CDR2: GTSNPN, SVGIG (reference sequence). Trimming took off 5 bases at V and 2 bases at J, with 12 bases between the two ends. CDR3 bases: TGTGCCTGGGGGAGGGGGAGTAACACTGAAGCTTTCTTT. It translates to CAWGRGSNTEAFF.

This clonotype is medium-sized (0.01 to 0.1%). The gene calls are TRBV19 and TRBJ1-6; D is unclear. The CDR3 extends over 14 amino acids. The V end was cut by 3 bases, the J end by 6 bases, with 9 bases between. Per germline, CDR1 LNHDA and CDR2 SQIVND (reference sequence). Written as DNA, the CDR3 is TGTGCCAGTAGTATCCCATACAGTAATTCACCCCTCCACTTT. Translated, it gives CASSIPYSNSPLHF.

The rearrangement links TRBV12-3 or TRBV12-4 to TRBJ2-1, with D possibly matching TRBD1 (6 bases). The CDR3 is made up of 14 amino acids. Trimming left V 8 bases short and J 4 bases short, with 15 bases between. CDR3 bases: TGTGCCAGCGCCGACCGGACAGTTTACAATGAGCAGTTCTTC. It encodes CASADRTVYNEQFF.

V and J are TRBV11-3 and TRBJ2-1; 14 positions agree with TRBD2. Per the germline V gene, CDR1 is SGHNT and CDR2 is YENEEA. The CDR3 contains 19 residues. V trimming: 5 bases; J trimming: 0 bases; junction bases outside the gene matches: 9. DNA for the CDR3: TGTGCCAGCAGCGGATCGACTAGCGGGGGGGTTATCTCCTACAATGAGCAGTTCTTC. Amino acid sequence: CASSGSTSGGVISYNEQFF.

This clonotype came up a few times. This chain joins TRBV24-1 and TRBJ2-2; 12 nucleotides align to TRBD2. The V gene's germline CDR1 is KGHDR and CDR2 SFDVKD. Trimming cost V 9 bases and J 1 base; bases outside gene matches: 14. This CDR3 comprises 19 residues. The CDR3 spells CATSPGTSGRAVNTGELFF. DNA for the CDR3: TGTGCCACCTCCCCAGGGACTAGCGGGCGGGCAGTGAACACCGGGGAGCTGTTTTTT.

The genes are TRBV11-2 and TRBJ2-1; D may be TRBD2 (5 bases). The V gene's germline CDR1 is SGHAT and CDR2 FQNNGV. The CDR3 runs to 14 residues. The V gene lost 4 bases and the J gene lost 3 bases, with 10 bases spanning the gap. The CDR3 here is CASSSNRDYNEQFF. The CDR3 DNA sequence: TGTGCCAGCAGCTCAAACCGGGACTACAATGAGCAGTTCTTC.

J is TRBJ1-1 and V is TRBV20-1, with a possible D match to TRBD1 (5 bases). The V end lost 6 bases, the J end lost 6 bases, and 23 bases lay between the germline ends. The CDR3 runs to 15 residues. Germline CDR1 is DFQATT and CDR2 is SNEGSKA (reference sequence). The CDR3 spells CSARPTAGLGSEAFF. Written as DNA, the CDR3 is TGCAGTGCCCGCCCGACGGCGGGGCTGGGGTCTGAAGCTTTCTTT.

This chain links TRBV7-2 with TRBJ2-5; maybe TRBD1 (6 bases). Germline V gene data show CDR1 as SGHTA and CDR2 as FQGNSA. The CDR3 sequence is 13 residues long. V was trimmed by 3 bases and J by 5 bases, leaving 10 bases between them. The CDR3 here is CASSFTGMETQYF. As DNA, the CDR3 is TGTGCCAGCAGCTTTACAGGGATGGAGACCCAGTACTTC.

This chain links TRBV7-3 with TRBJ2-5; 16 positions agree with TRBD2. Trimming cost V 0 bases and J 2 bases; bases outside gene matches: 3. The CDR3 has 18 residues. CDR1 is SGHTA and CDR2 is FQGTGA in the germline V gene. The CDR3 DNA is TGTGCCAGCAGCTTAACGGGGACTAGCGGGGGGGGTCAAGAGACCCAGTACTTC. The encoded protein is CASSLTGTSGGGQETQYF. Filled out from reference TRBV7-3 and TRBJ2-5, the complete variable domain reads GAGVSQTPSNKVTEKGKYVELRCDPISGHTALYWYRQSLGQGPEFLIYFQGTGAADDSGLPNDRFFAVRPEGSVSTLKIQRTERGDSAVYLCASSLTGTSGGGQETQYFGPGTRLLVL.

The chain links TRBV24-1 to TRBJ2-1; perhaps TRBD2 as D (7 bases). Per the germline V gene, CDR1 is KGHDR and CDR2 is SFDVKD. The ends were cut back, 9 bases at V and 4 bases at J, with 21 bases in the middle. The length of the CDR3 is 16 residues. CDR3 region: CATFTKRGGDYNEQFF. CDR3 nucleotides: TGTGCCACCTTTACGAAAAGGGGGGGGGATTACAATGAGCAGTTCTTC.